A single sample is the source of the 14 T cell receptor beta chains below, sequenced in a study of CD8 T cells in ankylosing spondylitis. TCRdb re-called the 5' RACE reads through MiXCR, storing one row per CDR3 protein. The sample contains about 31,000 distinct CDR3 sequences, 7.2% of which appear only once. Sequencing input: blood, either unsorted or a sorted T cell fraction (not recorded which). All receptors come from a male donor with ankylosing spondylitis or in good health (not recorded which).

This clonotype was seen repeatedly, ten times or more. This chain links TRBV20-1 with TRBJ1-1; possibly TRBD1 for D (5 bases). The germline CDR1 and CDR2 sequences are DFQATT and SNEGSKA (reference sequence). The CDR3 consists of 15 residues. V was shortened by 0 bases and J by 4 bases, with 15 bases between the two germline ends. CDR3 DNA sequence: TGCAGTGCTAGAGATGTAAGGGGCTGGAGCACTGAAGCTTTCTTT. This sequence encodes CSARDVRGWSTEAFF.

The V gene is TRBV29-1, the J gene TRBJ2-2, with D possibly being TRBD1 (6 bases). CDR3 size: 15 residues. The V end lost 6 bases, the J end lost 5 bases, and 19 bases lay between the germline ends. Germline V gene lookup returns CDR1 SQVTM and CDR2 ANQGSEA. Here the CDR3 DNA reads TGCAGCGTCTCTTTGGGGACACCCATGACCGGGGAGCTGTTTTTT. Its protein product is CSVSLGTPMTGELFF.

This clonotype was counted ten times or more. The chain joins TRBV12-3 or TRBV12-4 to TRBJ1-5, with D perhaps matching TRBD1 (6 bases). The CDR3 spans 13 residues. V shed 6 bases and J shed 1 base, with 7 bases lying between them. The chain's CDR3 is CASRTGSNQPQHF. In DNA form, the CDR3 reads TGTGCCAGCAGAACAGGGAGCAATCAGCCCCAGCATTTT.

This clonotype has ten or more counts. The genes are TRBV7-6 and TRBJ1-1; D is unclear. V was cut by 3 bases and J by 1 base, with 15 bases left in between. This CDR3 has 16 amino acids. Germline V gene data show CDR1 as SGHVS and CDR2 as FNYEAQ. CDR3 nucleotide sequence: TGTGCCAGCAGCTTGCCGACGACCCTCGGGAACACTGAAGCTTTCTTT. Protein sequence: CASSLPTTLGNTEAFF.

This clonotype was observed many times. V and J are TRBV5-1 and TRBJ1-2; 9 bases are a match to TRBD1. The CDR3 is made up of 14 amino acids. The germline V gene encodes CDR1 SGHRS and CDR2 YFSETQ. V lost 4 bases, J lost 8 bases, and 9 bases stayed unmatched. CDR3 region: CASSAGQGTAGYTF. CDR3 coding DNA: TGCGCCAGCAGCGCGGGACAGGGAACGGCCGGCTACACCTTC.

This clonotype was seen a handful of times. The chain employs TRBV15 and TRBJ2-1; TRBD1 might be the D (7 bases). This CDR3 comprises 18 residues. Trimming took off 0 bases at V and 6 bases at J, with 21 bases between the two ends. Looked up from germline, CDR1 is LNHNV and CDR2 is YYDKDF (reference sequence). The CDR3 DNA follows: TGTGCCACCAGCAGAGATTTCCCCCCAGGGGGAGGTGGCAATGAGCAGTTCTTC. It codes for CATSRDFPPGGGGNEQFF.

The chain recombines TRBV7-2 with TRBJ2-2, with TRBD2 matching 12 bases. The CDR3 is made up of 16 amino acids. CDR1 is SGHTA and CDR2 is FQGNSA in the germline V gene. The V and J ends lost 5 bases and 8 bases, in that order; junction bases with no gene match: 9. The CDR3 bases are TGTGCCAGCAGCCATCCTAGCGGGAGGGCCAAAGGGGAGCTGTTTTTT. Residues: CASSHPSGRAKGELFF. The complete variable domain, with remaining parts taken from reference TRBV7-2 and TRBJ2-2, reads GAGVSQSPSNKVTEKGKDVELRCDPISGHTALYWYRQSLGQGLEFLIYFQGNSAPDKSGLPSDRFSAERTGGSVSTLTIQRTQQEDSAVYLCASSHPSGRAKGELFFGEGSRLTVL.

This clonotype was observed at least ten times. CDR3 in DNA: TGTGCCAGCAGGAGCGGGATTGGCAATGAGCAGTTCTTC. It is translated as CASRSGIGNEQFF. The rearrangement joins TRBV7-9 to TRBJ2-1, with 7 bases fitting TRBD2. V lost 6 bases, J lost 6 bases, and 5 bases stayed unmatched. Germline values: CDR1 SEHNR, CDR2 FQNEAQ (reference sequence). The CDR3 has 13 residues.

This clonotype was counted many times. The rearrangement uses TRBV27 and TRBJ2-7; TRBD2 agrees at 7 bases. The ends lost 7 bases at V and 3 bases at J; junction bases unmatched: 12. This CDR3 comprises 15 residues. CDR1 and CDR2 from the germline V gene are MNHEY and SMNVEV (reference sequence). CDR3 protein: CASTAVPGLSYEQYF. The CDR3 nucleotides read TGTGCCAGCACCGCCGTACCGGGACTAAGCTACGAGCAGTACTTC.

This clonotype was recorded at least ten times. This sequence joins TRBV3-2 and TRBJ1-5; the DNA was not used to check the table's D call, TRBD1. TRBV3-2 corresponds to a pseudogene. This CDR3 contains 15 residues. The chain's CDR3 is CASSQGQLARQPQHF. In DNA, the CDR3 is TGTGCCAGCAGTCAGGGACAGCTCGCTCGTCAGCCCCAGCATTTT.

The chain carries TRBV7-2 and TRBJ2-6, with 7 bases aligning to TRBD2. Germline V CDR1 and CDR2: SGHTA, FQGNSA. The J segment lost 2 bases and the V segment lost 3 bases, leaving 4 bases of the junction unmatched. The CDR3 loop spans 16 amino acids. CDR3: CASSFYGRTGANVLTF. The CDR3 coding sequence is TGTGCCAGCAGCTTTTACGGGAGGACTGGGGCCAACGTCCTGACTTTC.

This clonotype was detected many times. V and J are TRBV5-6 and TRBJ2-3; D is possibly TRBD2 (5 bases). Germline values: CDR1 SGHDT, CDR2 YYEEEE. V was pared by 4 bases and J by 5 bases, with 5 bases between. The CDR3 runs to 11 residues. The CDR3 nucleotides are TGTGCCAGCAGCGAGGGAGATACGCAGTATTTT. Translated, it gives CASSEGDTQYF. The entire variable domain, with the rest obtained from reference TRBV5-6 and TRBJ2-3, is as follows: DAGVTQSPTHLIKTRGQQVTLRCSPKSGHDTVSWYQQALGQGPQFIFQYYEEEERQRGNFPDRFSGHQFPNYSSELNVNALLLGDSALYLCASSEGDTQYFGPGTRLTVL.

This clonotype was picked up many times. The chain carries TRBV4-2 and TRBJ2-1, with D perhaps TRBD2 (6 bases). Between the trimmed V and J ends, which lost 0 bases and 6 bases, there was a span of 18 bases. The CDR3 loop spans 17 amino acids. CDR1 and CDR2 (germline): LGHNA, YNFKEQ. For the CDR3, the DNA is TGTGCCAGCAGCCAAGATCGAGGAGGGAGTTCCGTCAATGAGCAGTTCTTC. This codes for CASSQDRGGSSVNEQFF.

This clonotype was seen more than once but under ten times. J is TRBJ1-1 and V is TRBV15; no definite D call. Trimming left V 0 bases short and J 12 bases short, with 17 bases between. Germline V gene lookup returns CDR1 LNHNV and CDR2 YYDKDF (reference sequence). The CDR3 runs to 14 residues. The CDR3 nucleotides are TGTGCCACCAGCAGAGATCAATGGGGTGGGAAGTCTTTCTTT. The encoded protein is CATSRDQWGGKSFF. The complete variable domain, with remaining parts taken from reference TRBV15 and TRBJ1-1, reads DAMVIQNPRYQVTQFGKPVTLSCSQTLNHNVMYWYQQKSSQAPKLLFHYYDKDFNNEADTPDNFQSRRPNTSFCFLDIRSPGLGDTAMYLCATSRDQWGGKSFFGQGTRLTVV.